This TCR beta chain was sequenced in a study of T cells in Graves' hyperthyroidism and ophthalmopathy. V was cut by 5 bases and J by 2 bases, with 10 bases left in between. CDR1 and CDR2 from the germline V gene are MNHNS and SASEGT. This CDR3 comprises 14 residues. This clonotype was detected a few times. Its antigen is not known. Overall study results and limits: A model using 13 V-J features told ophthalmopathy apart from stable hyperthyroidism.

What was amplified from RNA transcripts were TCR beta CDR3 regions. Researchers ran a first-round RT-PCR on the TCR CDR3 using the HTBI primer set. TCRdb itself ran the multiplex PCR reads through MiXCR, one entry per CDR3 protein. Among around 340,000 distinct CDR3 sequences, about 18% were seen once, and the ten largest hold approximately 49%. The chain employs TRBV6-1 and TRBJ1-3; tentatively, D is TRBD1 (6 bases). The specimen was blood. This receptor was identified in a woman between 45 and 60 years old with Graves' hyperthyroidism. The CDR3 loop reads CASSPTGAGNTIYF. The CDR3 DNA follows: TGTGCCAGCAGTCCGACAGGCGCTGGAAACACCATATATTTT.